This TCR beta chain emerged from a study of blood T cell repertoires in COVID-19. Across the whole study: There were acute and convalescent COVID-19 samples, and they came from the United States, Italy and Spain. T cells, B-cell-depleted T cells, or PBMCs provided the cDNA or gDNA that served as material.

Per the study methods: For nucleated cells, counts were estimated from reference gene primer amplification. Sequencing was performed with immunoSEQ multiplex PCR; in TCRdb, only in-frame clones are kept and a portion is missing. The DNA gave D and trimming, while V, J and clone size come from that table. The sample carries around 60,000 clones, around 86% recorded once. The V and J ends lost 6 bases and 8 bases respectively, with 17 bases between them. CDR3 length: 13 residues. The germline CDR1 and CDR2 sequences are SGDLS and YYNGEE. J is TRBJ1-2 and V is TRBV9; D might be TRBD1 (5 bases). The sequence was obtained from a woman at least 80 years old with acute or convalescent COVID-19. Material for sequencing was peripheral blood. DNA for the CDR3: TGTGCCAGCACCTTGTCTGGGGCGAAAGGCTACACCTTC. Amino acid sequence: CASTLSGAKGYTF.